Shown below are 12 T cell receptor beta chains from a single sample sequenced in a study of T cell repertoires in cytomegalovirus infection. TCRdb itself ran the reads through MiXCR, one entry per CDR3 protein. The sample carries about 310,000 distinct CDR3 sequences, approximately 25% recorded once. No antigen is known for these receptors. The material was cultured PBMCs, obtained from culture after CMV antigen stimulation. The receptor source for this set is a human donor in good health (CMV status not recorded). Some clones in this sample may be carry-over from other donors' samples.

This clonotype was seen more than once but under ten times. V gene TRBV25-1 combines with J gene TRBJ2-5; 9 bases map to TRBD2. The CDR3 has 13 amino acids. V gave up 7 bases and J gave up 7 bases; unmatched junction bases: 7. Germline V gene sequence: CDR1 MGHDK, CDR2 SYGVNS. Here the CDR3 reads CASNIAGAGTQYF. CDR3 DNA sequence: TGTGCCAGCAATATAGCGGGAGCCGGGACCCAGTACTTC.

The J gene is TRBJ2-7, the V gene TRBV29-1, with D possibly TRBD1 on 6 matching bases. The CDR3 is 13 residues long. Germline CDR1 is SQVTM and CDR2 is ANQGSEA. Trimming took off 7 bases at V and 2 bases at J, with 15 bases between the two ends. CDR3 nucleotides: TGCAGCGCCAGTCGGACAGCCCCCTACGAGCAGTACTTC. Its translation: CSASRTAPYEQYF.

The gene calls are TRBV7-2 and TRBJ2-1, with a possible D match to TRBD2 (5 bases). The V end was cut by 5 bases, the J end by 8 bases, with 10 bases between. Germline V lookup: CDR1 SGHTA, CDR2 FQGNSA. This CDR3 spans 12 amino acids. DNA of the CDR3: TGTGCCAGCAGCCCTACTAGATATGAGCAGTTCTTC. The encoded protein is CASSPTRYEQFF.

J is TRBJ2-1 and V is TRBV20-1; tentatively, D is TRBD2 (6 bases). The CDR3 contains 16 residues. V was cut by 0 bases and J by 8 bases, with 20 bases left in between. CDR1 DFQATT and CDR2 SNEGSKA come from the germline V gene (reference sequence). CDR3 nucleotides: TGCAGTGCTAGAGATCTTCGGCGGGGTAGAGGCGATGAGCAGTTCTTC. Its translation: CSARDLRRGRGDEQFF.

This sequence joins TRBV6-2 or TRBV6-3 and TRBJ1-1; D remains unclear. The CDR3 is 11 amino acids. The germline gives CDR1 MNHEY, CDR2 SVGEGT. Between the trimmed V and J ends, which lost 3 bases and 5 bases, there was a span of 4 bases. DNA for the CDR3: TGTGCCAGCAGTTATACGACTGAAGCTTTCTTT. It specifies CASSYTTEAFF.

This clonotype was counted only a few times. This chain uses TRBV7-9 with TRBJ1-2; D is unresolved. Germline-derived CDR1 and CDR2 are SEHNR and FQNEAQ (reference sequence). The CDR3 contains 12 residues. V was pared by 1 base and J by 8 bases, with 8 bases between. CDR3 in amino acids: CASSLDTGGYTF. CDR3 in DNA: TGTGCCAGCAGCTTAGATACGGGCGGCTACACCTTC.

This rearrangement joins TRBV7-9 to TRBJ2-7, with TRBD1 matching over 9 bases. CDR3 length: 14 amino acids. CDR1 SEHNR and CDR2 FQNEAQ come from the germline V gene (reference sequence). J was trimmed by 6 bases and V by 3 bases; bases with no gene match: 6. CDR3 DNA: TGTGCCAGCAGCTTCCGGGACAGGGTAGTCGAGCAGTACTTC. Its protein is CASSFRDRVVEQYF.

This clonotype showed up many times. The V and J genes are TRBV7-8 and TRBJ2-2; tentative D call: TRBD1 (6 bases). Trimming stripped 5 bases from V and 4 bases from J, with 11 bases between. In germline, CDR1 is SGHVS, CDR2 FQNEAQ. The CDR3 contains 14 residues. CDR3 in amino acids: CASSPTGFTGELFF. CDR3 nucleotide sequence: TGTGCCAGCAGCCCTACAGGGTTCACCGGGGAGCTGTTTTTT. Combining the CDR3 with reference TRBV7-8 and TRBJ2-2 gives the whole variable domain GAGVSQSPRYKVAKRGQDVALRCDPISGHVSLFWYQQALGQGPEFLTYFQNEAQLDKSGLPSDRFFAERPEGSVSTLKIQRTQQEDSAVYLCASSPTGFTGELFFGEGSRLTVL.

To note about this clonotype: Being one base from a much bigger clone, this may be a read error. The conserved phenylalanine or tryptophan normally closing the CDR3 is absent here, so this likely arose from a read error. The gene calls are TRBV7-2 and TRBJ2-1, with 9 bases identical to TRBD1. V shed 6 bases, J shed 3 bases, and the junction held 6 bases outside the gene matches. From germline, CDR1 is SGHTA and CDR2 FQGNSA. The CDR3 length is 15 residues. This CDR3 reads CASRVDRGVYNEQFL. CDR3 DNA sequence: TGTGCCAGCAGGGTCGACAGGGGGGTCTACAATGAGCAGTTCTTG.

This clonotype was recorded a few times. The chain's CDR3 is CASSLAGQKSYEQYV. The CDR3 nucleotides read TGTGCCAGCAGTCTAGCGGGACAGAAGTCCTACGAGCAGTACGTC. The chain joins TRBV6-2 or TRBV6-3 to TRBJ2-7; 9 nucleotides line up with TRBD2. The CDR3 has 15 amino acids. Germline CDR1 MNHEY, CDR2 SVGEGT. V was pared by 5 bases and J by 1 base, with 6 bases of the junction left unmatched.

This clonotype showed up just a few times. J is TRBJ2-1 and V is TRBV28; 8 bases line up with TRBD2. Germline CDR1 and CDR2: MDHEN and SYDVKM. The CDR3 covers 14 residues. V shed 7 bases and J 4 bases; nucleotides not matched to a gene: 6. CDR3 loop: CASTRGGVYNEQFF. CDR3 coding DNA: TGTGCCAGCACCCGGGGGGGAGTTTACAATGAGCAGTTCTTC. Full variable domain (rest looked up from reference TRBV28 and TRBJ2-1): DVKVTQSSRYLVKRTGEKVFLECVQDMDHENMFWYRQDPGLGLRLIYFSYDVKMKEKGDIPEGYSVSREKKERFSLILESASTNQTSMYLCASTRGGVYNEQFFGPGTRLTVL.

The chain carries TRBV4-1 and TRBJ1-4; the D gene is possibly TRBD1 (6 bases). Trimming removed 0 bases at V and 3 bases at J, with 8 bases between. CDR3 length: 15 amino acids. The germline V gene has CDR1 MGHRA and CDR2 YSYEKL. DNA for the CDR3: TGCGCCAGCAGCCAAGAAAGGGGGGCTAATGAAAAACTGTTTTTT. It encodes CASSQERGANEKLFF.